This TCR beta chain was captured by sequencing in a study of cytomegalovirus exposure and HLA in healthy donors listed by TCRdb under 2017. Regarding the complete study: An earlier analysis of 587 of the donors reported 276 Gb of sequence data and around 120 million unique TCR beta sequences from about 179 million T cells. Donor age, sex, ethnicity and CMV serostatus were compiled alongside the repertoire data. Along with the roughly 670-subject first cohort, a separate validation cohort of around 110 different subjects was used. The aim of the study was to test whether cataloging public T cell receptors could identify signatures of past pathogen exposure. Of the 300 to 450 genotyped donors, 80% to 90% were placed in the genetic ancestry cluster associated with self-reported Caucasian donors. Roughly 300 gigabases of sequencing data and 91 million or so unique TCR sequences made up an early release that covered about 640 HLA-typed donors. HLA typing covered class I and class II loci at four-digit resolution. Typing coverage varied by locus: about 620-630 donors for A, B, C, DRB1 and DQB1; more than 500 for DQA1; about 590 for DPA1; fewer than 480 for DPB1. Across about 370 genotyped donors of the cohort, an average of about 240,000 unique TCR beta nucleotide sequences per donor were sequenced, and 15% to 20% of those sequences were non-productive. A later analysis re-analyzed previously published TCR beta repertoires from 650 to 800 donors and added high-resolution HLA genotyping to study TCR occurrence patterns. About five DR-DQ haplotypes were treated as single units for association and clustering because of strong linkage in the cohort. A later genetic analysis took genome-wide SNP genotypes for about three fifths of the 666 donors and used that subset as a discovery cohort. The T cell repertoires of about 700 subjects were profiled by immunosequencing and related to cytomegalovirus serostatus. To predict cytomegalovirus infection status, the study combined high-throughput TCR immunosequencing, statistical association of individual TCRs with disease status, and machine learning. All discovery cohort repertoires had been generated using a single sequencing platform. In an earlier analysis of 587 of the donors, high-throughput TCR beta sequencing was used to judge whether each TCR beta V gene segment behaved as functional or pseudogenic. Rather than using new phenotypic data, the later analysis identified candidate immune exposures from TCR beta sequences and from how often those sequences occurred across donors.

Library creation used the immunoSEQ multiplex PCR assay. For the multiplex PCR, a mixture combining 60 forward primers for TCR Vbeta segments and 13 reverse primers for TCR Jbeta segments was used. The CDR3 region of rearranged TCR beta genes was amplified from genomic DNA with a multiplex PCR assay. The amplified TCR beta libraries were sequenced on the Illumina HiSeq System as 87-base-pair reads. In the original analysis: In a later analysis, 77 million or so unique TCR beta chains were counted across the 690 or so repertoires, and roughly 9.9 million of these chains were shared by at least two donors. A nearest-neighbor algorithm error-corrected the raw reads and collapsed the reads into unique sequences, merging closely related sequences to remove PCR and sequencing errors. CDR3 sequences were aligned to IMGT reference sequences to assign V, D and J gene segments. For a sequence to be retained, at least a six-nucleotide match to both a V gene segment and a J gene segment was required. A rearrangement counted as productive if the CDR3 had no stop codons and remained in frame with V and J, and every other rearrangement counted as non-productive. CDR3 was defined by IMGT convention, running from the second conserved V-encoded cysteine to the conserved J-encoded phenylalanine. Sequences without an unambiguous match to a single V gene segment were excluded from the earlier analysis of several hundred of the donors. In an earlier analysis of a few hundred of the donors, a V segment was called functional when productive rearrangements were above 56.7%, and segregating when the standard deviation between donors exceeded 5%. To diagnose cytomegalovirus status from the catalog of TCR beta chain sequences, a statistical classification framework was built. A later analysis assigned V and J genes by comparing TCR nucleotide sequences with IMGT/GENE-DB human TR gene sequences. The TCRdist pipeline was used in a later analysis to assign CDR3 sequences and most-parsimonious VDJ recombination scenarios. In a later analysis, each TCR beta chain was defined by its CDR3 amino acid sequence together with its V-gene family, and reads lacking a unique V-gene family were excluded. A later analysis removed 592 highly shared, low-generation-probability nucleotide sequences to deal with suspected cross-contamination and a sequencing artifact. In a later analysis, a clonal expansion index for each public chain was calculated from normalized within-repertoire ranks of inferred template counts. In a later analysis, generation probabilities were computed with a VDJ recombination model fitted to out-of-frame rearrangements, and the resulting probabilities were checked against IGoR. Hypergeometric tests were used in a later analysis to score TCR-TCR, TCR-HLA and TCR-CMV co-occurrence, with a repertoire-size bias correction applied to the TCR pairs. False discovery rates were estimated in a later analysis by permuting HLA or CMV assignments 20 times. In a later analysis, co-occurring TCRs were grouped using DBSCAN, with TCRdist sequence similarity added in when clustering inside HLA-allele-positive subsets. Repertoires with fewer than 30,000 or more than 120,000 public chains were left out of co-occurrence clustering, as were about 5 repertoires with anomalous nucleotide sharing. In its TCRdb copy, this immuneACCESS table keeps in-frame sequences only and misses some clones. Where compared with another copy, unresolved V genes explain less than half of these, and the others have no known cause. V, J and clone size are those of that table, while D and trimming were read from the DNA. Counted in this sample were some 150,000 clones; roughly 86% of them appeared once. The ten largest clonotypes hold more than 2.5% of the sample.

Regarding this clone: Its antigen is still unknown. No much larger clone is present one base from it, and per-base qualities are unavailable.

CDR1 and CDR2 are drawn from the germline V gene: WSHSY, SAAADI. V is shortened by 3 bases, J by 4 bases, and the region joining them spans 18 bases. CDR3 length: 16 amino acids, cysteine to phenylalanine. Just the 48-base CDR3 DNA is kept, in frame starting at base 1. What the research found in general, with its limitations: A cluster of highly shared sequence variants was judged likely to represent a technical artifact of the sequencing pipeline. Across donors, most TCR sequences were observed very rarely, whereas some public TCRs were present in many individuals. In a later genetic analysis, fewer N-insertions in productive TCRs were reported among donors in an Asian-associated ancestry cluster than the roughly 670-donor mean. Cytomegalovirus status was reported to be diagnosed by the classifier with high specificity and sensitivity in both the original and validation cohorts. A later genetic analysis associated a missense DCLRE1C variant with V-gene and J-gene trimming of TCR beta chains, and an independent cohort replicated the association. At a false discovery rate of 0.05, a later analysis linked 15,000 to 20,000 TCR beta sequences to specific HLA alleles. The presence/absence analyses assumed that sequencing depth was roughly uniform across donors, and that assumption may not be true. Because the 87-base-pair reads could not distinguish some IMGT-functional V segments, including TRBV6-2 and TRBV6-3, those segments were excluded. This cohort had only TCR beta chains sequenced, and the lack of alpha or paired-chain data limited which features could be detected. A later analysis found that HLA-associated TCR beta chains were more clonally expanded and had lower generation probabilities than equally common non-associated chains. A further reported finding was that TCR beta sequences accurately predicted the HLA-A and HLA-B alleles for most subjects in the first cohort. In a later analysis, several top co-occurrence clusters were reported to appear linked to parvovirus B19, influenza, CMV and Epstein-Barr virus. Linkage disequilibrium might explain the correlated functional status among segregating V segments, but an unknown experimental factor could not be excluded. Because counts were too low, roughly 18 rarely observed V segments, including chromosome 9 orphons, were left out of the earlier analysis of 587 of the donors. The only immune exposure information available for the cohort was CMV serostatus. The study listed 170 or so TCR beta chains as associated with cytomegalovirus. Most CMV-associated TCR beta chains appeared to be HLA-restricted in a later analysis, and the HLA associations seemed to be driven largely by CMV exposure. Assigning TCR associations to individual alleles was difficult when HLA alleles, especially DR and DQ, strongly co-occurred. Broadly in line with IMGT annotations, most TCR beta V segments showed up in productive rearrangements about 87% or about 30% of the time in an earlier analysis of approximately 640 of the donors. Because some donors lacked HLA typing at each locus, the association tests relied only on the typed subset. The authors suggested that the approach could potentially be generalized to other disease states and immunological phenotypes. In a later analysis, TCR association rates were found to vary across HLA loci, with the most associated TCRs seen for DRB1 alleles and the fewest for HLA-C alleles. A few of the identified cytomegalovirus-associated TCR beta chains were confirmed in vitro to be specific for cytomegalovirus antigens.

The cohort was made up of 666 healthy bone marrow donors. All cohort members were sampled while nominally healthy, although unrecorded immune exposures were likely present. The donor tested CMV seropositive and was one of the 289 seropositive cohort members. Every donor gave a peripheral blood sample, and the peripheral blood mononuclear cells from that sample were used for TCR beta sequencing. Genomic DNA was extracted from the blood cell samples with the Qiagen DNeasy Blood Extraction Kit. The clonotype was recovered from a man aged 18 to 29 in good health and CMV-seropositive. The chain links TRBV10-2 with TRBJ1-1; a weak D assignment points to TRBD1 (6 bases agree). The specimen sequenced was PBMCs. The nucleotide sequence is given as TGCGCCAGCAGTGAAACCCCAACAGGGTCTCTCACTGAAGCTTTCTTT. Translated, it reads CASSETPTGSLTEAFF.